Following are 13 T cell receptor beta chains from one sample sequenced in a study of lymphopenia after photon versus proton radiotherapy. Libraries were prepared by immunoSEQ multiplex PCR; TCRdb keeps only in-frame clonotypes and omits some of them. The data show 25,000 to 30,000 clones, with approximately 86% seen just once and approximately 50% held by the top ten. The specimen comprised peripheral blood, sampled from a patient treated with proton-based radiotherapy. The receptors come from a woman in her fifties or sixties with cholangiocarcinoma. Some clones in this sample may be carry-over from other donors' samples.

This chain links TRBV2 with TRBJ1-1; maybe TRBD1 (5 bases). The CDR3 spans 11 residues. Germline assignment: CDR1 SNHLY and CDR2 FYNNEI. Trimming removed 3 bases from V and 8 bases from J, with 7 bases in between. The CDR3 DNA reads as TGTGCCAGCAGTGAGGGACTAGAAGCTTTCTTT. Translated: CASSEGLEAFF.

The CDR3: CASKRDWSSGNTIYF. CDR3 nucleotides: TGTGCCAGCAAGCGAGACTGGAGCTCTGGAAACACCATATATTTT. This chain uses TRBV5-6 with TRBJ1-3; no clear D gene. Germline V gene sequence: CDR1 SGHDT, CDR2 YYEEEE. V dropped 6 bases and J dropped 0 bases, with 13 bases sitting between them. CDR3 length equals 15 residues.

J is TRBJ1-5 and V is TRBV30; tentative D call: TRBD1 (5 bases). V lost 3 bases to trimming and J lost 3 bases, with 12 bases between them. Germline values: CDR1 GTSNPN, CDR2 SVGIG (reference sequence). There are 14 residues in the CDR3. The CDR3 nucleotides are TGTGCCTGGAGCGGCCCCAGGGTCAATCAGCCCCAGCATTTT. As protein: CAWSGPRVNQPQHF.

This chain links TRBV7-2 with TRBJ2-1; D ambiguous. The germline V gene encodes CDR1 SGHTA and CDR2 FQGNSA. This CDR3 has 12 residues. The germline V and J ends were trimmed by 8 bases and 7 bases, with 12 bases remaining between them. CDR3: CASSPLGNEQFF. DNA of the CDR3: TGTGCCAGCTCTCCACTCGGGAATGAGCAGTTCTTC.

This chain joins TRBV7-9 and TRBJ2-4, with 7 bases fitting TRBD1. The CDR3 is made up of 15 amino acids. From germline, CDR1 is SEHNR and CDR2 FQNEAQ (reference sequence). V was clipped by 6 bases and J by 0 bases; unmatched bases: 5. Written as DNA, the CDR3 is TGTGCCAGCAGTCCGGGACAGCTAGCCAAAAACATTCAGTACTTC. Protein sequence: CASSPGQLAKNIQYF.

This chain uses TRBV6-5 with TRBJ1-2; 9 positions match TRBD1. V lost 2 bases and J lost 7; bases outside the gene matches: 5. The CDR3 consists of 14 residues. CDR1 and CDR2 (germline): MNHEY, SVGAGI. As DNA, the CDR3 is TGTGCCAGCAGTTACGGGGACAGGGTACGTGGCTACACCTTC. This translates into CASSYGDRVRGYTF.

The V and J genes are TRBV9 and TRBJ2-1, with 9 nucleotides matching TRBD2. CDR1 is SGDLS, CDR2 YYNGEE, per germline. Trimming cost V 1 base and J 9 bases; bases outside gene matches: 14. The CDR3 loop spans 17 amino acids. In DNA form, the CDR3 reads TGTGCCAGCAGCGTATCCCCTGGGCGGGAGGGCCTCGGTGAGCAGTTCTTC. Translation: CASSVSPGREGLGEQFF.

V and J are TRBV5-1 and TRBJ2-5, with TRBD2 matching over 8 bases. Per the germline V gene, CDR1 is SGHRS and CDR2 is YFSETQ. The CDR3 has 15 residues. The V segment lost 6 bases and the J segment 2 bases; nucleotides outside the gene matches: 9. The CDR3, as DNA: TGCGCCAGCACCCCGGGGGGGACCCAACAAGAGACCCAGTACTTC. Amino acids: CASTPGGTQQETQYF.

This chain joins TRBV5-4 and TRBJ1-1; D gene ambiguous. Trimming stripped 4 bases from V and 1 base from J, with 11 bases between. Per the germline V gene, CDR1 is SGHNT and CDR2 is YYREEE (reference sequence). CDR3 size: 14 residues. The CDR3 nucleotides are TGTGCCAGCAGCGGGGAAGTGGCGAACACTGAAGCTTTCTTT. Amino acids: CASSGEVANTEAFF. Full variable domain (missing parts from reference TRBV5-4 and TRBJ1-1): ETGVTQSPTHLIKTRGQQVTLRCSSQSGHNTVSWYQQALGQGPQFIFQYYREEENGRGNFPPRFSGLQFPNYSSELNVNALELDDSALYLCASSGEVANTEAFFGQGTRLTVV.

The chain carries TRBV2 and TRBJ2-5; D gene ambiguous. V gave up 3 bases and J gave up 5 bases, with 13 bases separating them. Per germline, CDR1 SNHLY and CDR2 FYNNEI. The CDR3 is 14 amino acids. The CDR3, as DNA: TGTGCCAGCAGTGACCACAGCTTCGTGGAGACCCAGTACTTC. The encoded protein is CASSDHSFVETQYF.

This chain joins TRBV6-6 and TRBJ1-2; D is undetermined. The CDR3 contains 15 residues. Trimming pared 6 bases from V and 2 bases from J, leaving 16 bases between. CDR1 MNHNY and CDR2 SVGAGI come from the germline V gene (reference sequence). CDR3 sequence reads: CASREGGELNYGYTF. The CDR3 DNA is TGTGCCAGCAGAGAAGGTGGTGAATTAAACTATGGCTACACCTTC.

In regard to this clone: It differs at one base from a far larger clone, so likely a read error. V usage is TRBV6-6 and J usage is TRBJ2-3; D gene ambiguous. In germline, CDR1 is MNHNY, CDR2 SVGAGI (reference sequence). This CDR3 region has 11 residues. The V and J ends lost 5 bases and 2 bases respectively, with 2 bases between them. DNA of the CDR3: TGTGCCAGCAGTCACACAGATACGCAGTATTTT. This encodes CASSHTDTQYF.

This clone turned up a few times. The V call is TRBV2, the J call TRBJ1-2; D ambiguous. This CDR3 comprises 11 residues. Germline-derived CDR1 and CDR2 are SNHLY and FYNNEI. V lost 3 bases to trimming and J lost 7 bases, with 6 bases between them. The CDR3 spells CASSDWGGYTF. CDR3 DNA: TGTGCCAGCAGTGACTGGGGTGGCTACACCTTC.